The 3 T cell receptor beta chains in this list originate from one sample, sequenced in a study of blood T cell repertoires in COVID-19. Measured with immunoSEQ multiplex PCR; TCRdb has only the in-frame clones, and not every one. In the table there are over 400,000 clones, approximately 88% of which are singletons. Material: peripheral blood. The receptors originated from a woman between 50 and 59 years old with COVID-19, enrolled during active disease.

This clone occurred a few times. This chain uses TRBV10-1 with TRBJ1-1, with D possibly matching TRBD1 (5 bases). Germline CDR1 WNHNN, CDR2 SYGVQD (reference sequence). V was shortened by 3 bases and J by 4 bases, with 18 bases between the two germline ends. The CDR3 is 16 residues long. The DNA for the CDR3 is TGCGCCAGCAGTGACGAGCCGGGACTAGGAGGCACTGAAGCTTTCTTT. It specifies CASSDEPGLGGTEAFF.

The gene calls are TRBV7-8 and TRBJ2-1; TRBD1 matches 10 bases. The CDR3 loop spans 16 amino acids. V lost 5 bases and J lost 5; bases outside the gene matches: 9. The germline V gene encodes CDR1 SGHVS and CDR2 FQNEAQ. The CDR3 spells CASSLLTGGNNNEQFF. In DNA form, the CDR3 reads TGTGCCAGCAGCCTGCTGACAGGGGGCAATAACAATGAGCAGTTCTTC.

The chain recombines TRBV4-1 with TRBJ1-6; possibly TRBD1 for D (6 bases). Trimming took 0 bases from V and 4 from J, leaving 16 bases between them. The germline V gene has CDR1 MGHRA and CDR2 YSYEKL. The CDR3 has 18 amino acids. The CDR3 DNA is TGCGCCAGCAGCCAAGAGGGATCCGGGACACTTTATAATTCACCCCTCCACTTT. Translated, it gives CASSQEGSGTLYNSPLHF.